These T cell receptor beta chains were read from a single sample in a study of blood T cells in healthy people across ages. Each CDR3 protein is one row after TCRdb ran MiXCR on the 5' RACE reads. Found here are over a million distinct CDR3 sequences, 20% to 25% of them singletons; the top ten hold around 0.7%. Separately, the same data were catalogued under a study of T cells of mothers and their children.

The sequencing input was blood. These receptors came from a girl aged 2-10 years in good health. CDR3s include the opening cysteine and the closing phenylalanine or tryptophan. D genes are given only for firm matches. Size is omitted from some rows. Given values are once, few, many or a class for expanded clones.

clone_size: few; d_call: .; j_call: TRBJ2-5; v_call: TRBV29-1; cdr3_aa: CSVETRARETQYF; cdr3_nt: TGCAGCGTTGAAACCAGGGCGAGGGAGACCCAGTACTTC
clone_size: few; d_call: TRBD1; j_call: TRBJ1-1; v_call: TRBV7-2; cdr3_aa: CASSLGGAGGTEAFF; cdr3_nt: TGTGCCAGCAGCTTAGGCGGGGCAGGGGGCACTGAAGCTTTCTTT
clone_size: .; d_call: TRBD1; j_call: TRBJ1-2; v_call: TRBV28; cdr3_aa: CASSLYRGIDYTF; cdr3_nt: TGTGCCAGCAGTTTATACAGGGGAATTGACTACACCTTC
clone_size: few; d_call: TRBD1; j_call: TRBJ2-5; v_call: TRBV4-3; cdr3_aa: CASSQDLRDSVSQYF; cdr3_nt: TGCGCCAGCAGCCAAGATTTGAGGGACAGTGTGAGCCAGTACTTC
clone_size: .; d_call: .; j_call: TRBJ1-2; v_call: TRBV11-1; cdr3_aa: CASSARDFNYGYTF; cdr3_nt: TGTGCCAGCAGCGCCCGGGACTTTAACTATGGCTACACCTTC
clone_size: few; d_call: TRBD1; j_call: TRBJ1-1; v_call: TRBV29-1; cdr3_aa: CSVLGDGTGRTEAFF; cdr3_nt: TGCAGCGTCCTGGGGGACGGGACAGGGCGAACTGAAGCTTTCTTT
clone_size: few; d_call: .; j_call: TRBJ1-6; v_call: TRBV12-3/TRBV12-4; cdr3_aa: CASQGENSPLHF; cdr3_nt: TGTGCCAGCCAGGGAGAGAATTCACCCCTCCACTTT
clone_size: few; d_call: TRBD2; j_call: TRBJ2-1; v_call: TRBV12-5; cdr3_aa: CASGSTSGGDNEQFF; cdr3_nt: TGTGCTAGTGGGTCTACTAGCGGAGGAGACAATGAGCAGTTCTTC
clone_size: .; d_call: .; j_call: TRBJ1-1; v_call: TRBV12-5; cdr3_aa: CASGLTEDTEAFF; cdr3_nt: TGTGCTAGTGGTTTAACGGAGGACACTGAAGCTTTCTTT
clone_size: .; d_call: TRBD1; j_call: TRBJ2-1; v_call: TRBV5-4; cdr3_aa: CASSLASGQGNNEQFF; cdr3_nt: TGTGCCAGCAGCTTGGCGTCCGGACAGGGGAACAATGAGCAGTTCTTC
clone_size: .; d_call: .; j_call: TRBJ2-1; v_call: TRBV9; cdr3_aa: CASSVGPGEINEQFF; cdr3_nt: TGTGCCAGCAGCGTAGGTCCGGGAGAAATAAATGAGCAGTTCTTC
clone_size: .; d_call: TRBD1; j_call: TRBJ2-7; v_call: TRBV20-1; cdr3_aa: CSARGQGLYEQYF; cdr3_nt: TGCAGTGCTAGGGGACAGGGGCTCTACGAGCAGTACTTC
clone_size: .; d_call: .; j_call: TRBJ2-2; v_call: TRBV29-1; cdr3_aa: CSVEEVNTGELFF; cdr3_nt: TGCAGCGTTGAAGAAGTGAACACCGGGGAGCTGTTTTTT
clone_size: .; d_call: .; j_call: TRBJ1-1; v_call: TRBV5-4; cdr3_aa: CASSLDGEHTEAFF; cdr3_nt: TGTGCCAGCAGCTTGGACGGGGAACACACTGAAGCTTTCTTT
clone_size: .; d_call: TRBD2; j_call: TRBJ2-3; v_call: TRBV11-2; cdr3_aa: CASSNILPRGGSSDTQYF; cdr3_nt: TGTGCCAGCAGTAATATACTACCCCGGGGGGGGTCTTCAGATACGCAGTATTTT
clone_size: few; d_call: TRBD1; j_call: TRBJ2-3; v_call: TRBV29-1; cdr3_aa: CSVARDRVEDTQYF; cdr3_nt: TGCAGCGTTGCACGGGACAGGGTGGAAGATACGCAGTATTTT
clone_size: .; d_call: TRBD1; j_call: TRBJ1-1; v_call: TRBV28; cdr3_aa: CASRRTGEGEAFF; cdr3_nt: TGTGCCAGCAGGCGGACAGGGGAGGGTGAAGCTTTCTTT
clone_size: .; d_call: .; j_call: TRBJ2-4; v_call: TRBV20-1; cdr3_aa: CSANDHLGQNIQYF; cdr3_nt: TGCAGTGCTAATGACCATCTGGGCCAAAACATTCAGTACTTC
clone_size: .; d_call: TRBD1; j_call: TRBJ1-4; v_call: TRBV5-6; cdr3_aa: CAIQTGVSTNEKLFF; cdr3_nt: TGTGCCATCCAGACAGGGGTGTCGACTAATGAAAAACTGTTTTTT
clone_size: many; d_call: TRBD2; j_call: TRBJ2-1; v_call: TRBV27; cdr3_aa: CASSLSSRLAGAFSYNEQFF; cdr3_nt: TGTGCCAGCAGTTTATCCTCCCGACTAGCGGGGGCGTTCTCCTACAATGAGCAGTTCTTC
clone_size: .; d_call: TRBD2; j_call: TRBJ2-1; v_call: TRBV12-3/TRBV12-4; cdr3_aa: CASSLWGRDEQFF; cdr3_nt: TGTGCCAGCAGTTTGTGGGGGAGGGATGAGCAGTTCTTC
clone_size: few; d_call: TRBD2; j_call: TRBJ2-1; v_call: TRBV4-1; cdr3_aa: CASSQVLGGSGEQFF; cdr3_nt: TGCGCCAGCAGCCAAGTATTAGGCGGGAGCGGTGAGCAGTTCTTC
clone_size: .; d_call: .; j_call: TRBJ1-2; v_call: TRBV6-6; cdr3_aa: CASSYVGINYGYTF; cdr3_nt: TGTGCCAGCAGTTACGTGGGGATCAACTATGGCTACACCTTC
clone_size: .; d_call: .; j_call: TRBJ1-6; v_call: TRBV10-3; cdr3_aa: CAISETGGNSPLHF; cdr3_nt: TGTGCCATCAGTGAGACGGGAGGTAATTCACCCCTCCACTTT
clone_size: .; d_call: TRBD1; j_call: TRBJ1-2; v_call: TRBV29-1; cdr3_aa: CSVARTGQDYTF; cdr3_nt: TGCAGCGTTGCCCGGACAGGGCAAGACTACACCTTC
clone_size: .; d_call: TRBD1; j_call: TRBJ2-1; v_call: TRBV12-3/TRBV12-4; cdr3_aa: CASSLSVGQGRHEQFF; cdr3_nt: TGTGCCAGCAGTTTAAGCGTGGGACAGGGGAGGCATGAGCAGTTCTTC
clone_size: once; d_call: .; j_call: TRBJ1-4; v_call: TRBV20-1; cdr3_aa: CSAIASGHEKLFF; cdr3_nt: TGCAGTGCCATAGCCTCAGGGCATGAAAAACTGTTTTTT
clone_size: .; d_call: TRBD2; j_call: TRBJ2-2; v_call: TRBV7-2; cdr3_aa: CASSNNRGGRTGELFF; cdr3_nt: TGTGCCAGCAGCAACAACCGGGGGGGCCGGACCGGGGAGCTGTTTTTT
clone_size: few; d_call: TRBD1; j_call: TRBJ1-2; v_call: TRBV13; cdr3_aa: CASSFGDRDGYTF; cdr3_nt: TGTGCCAGCAGCTTCGGGGACAGGGATGGCTACACCTTC
clone_size: .; d_call: .; j_call: TRBJ2-5; v_call: TRBV6-2/TRBV6-3; cdr3_aa: CASSYSKTPEPKTQYF; cdr3_nt: TGTGCCAGCAGTTACTCGAAGACCCCTGAACCAAAGACCCAGTACTTC
clone_size: .; d_call: .; j_call: TRBJ1-2; v_call: TRBV27; cdr3_aa: CASSLQNIYGSTF; cdr3_nt: TGTGCCAGCAGTTTACAGAATATCTATGGCTCCACCTTC
clone_size: .; d_call: TRBD2; j_call: TRBJ2-5; v_call: TRBV24-1; cdr3_aa: CATSDALAGVKYF; cdr3_nt: TGTGCCACCAGTGATGCCCTAGCGGGAGTTAAGTACTTC
clone_size: few; d_call: .; j_call: TRBJ2-1; v_call: TRBV6-2/TRBV6-3; cdr3_aa: CASSYDLAAGSYNEQFF; cdr3_nt: TGTGCCAGCAGTTACGACTTGGCGGCGGGCTCCTACAATGAGCAGTTCTTC
clone_size: .; d_call: TRBD1; j_call: TRBJ1-1; v_call: TRBV7-9; cdr3_aa: CASSLQLQGPGAEAFF; cdr3_nt: TGTGCCAGCAGCTTGCAATTACAGGGGCCGGGCGCTGAAGCTTTCTTT
clone_size: few; d_call: .; j_call: TRBJ2-7; v_call: TRBV7-9; cdr3_aa: CASGPGPSYEQYF; cdr3_nt: TGTGCCAGCGGTCCTGGACCCTCCTACGAGCAGTACTTC
clone_size: .; d_call: .; j_call: TRBJ1-4; v_call: TRBV28; cdr3_aa: CASSFLFGSGARSEKLFF; cdr3_nt: TGTGCCAGCAGTTTTCTTTTCGGGTCGGGGGCTCGTAGCGAAAAACTGTTTTTT
clone_size: .; d_call: .; j_call: TRBJ1-6; v_call: TRBV4-3; cdr3_aa: CASSQDRGEPNSPLHF; cdr3_nt: TGCGCCAGCAGCCAAGATCGGGGGGAACCGAATTCACCCCTCCACTTT
clone_size: few; d_call: .; j_call: TRBJ2-5; v_call: TRBV5-1; cdr3_aa: CASSLGVVREPMETQYF; cdr3_nt: TGCGCCAGCAGCTTGGGTGTTGTCAGAGAACCGATGGAGACCCAGTACTTC
clone_size: few; d_call: .; j_call: TRBJ1-1; v_call: TRBV5-1; cdr3_aa: CASTFDTSNTEAFF; cdr3_nt: TGCGCCAGCACCTTTGACACCTCGAACACTGAAGCTTTCTTT
clone_size: .; d_call: .; j_call: TRBJ1-1; v_call: TRBV19; cdr3_aa: CASSIIENTEALF; cdr3_nt: TGTGCCAGTAGTATTATAGAGAACACTGAAGCTTTATTT
clone_size: .; d_call: .; j_call: TRBJ2-5; v_call: TRBV12-3/TRBV12-4; cdr3_aa: CASSSRWAATDGETQYF; cdr3_nt: TGTGCCAGCAGTTCTCGGTGGGCAGCCACCGACGGGGAGACCCAGTACTTC
clone_size: few; d_call: .; j_call: TRBJ1-1; v_call: TRBV11-2; cdr3_aa: CASSLAITLSPEAFF; cdr3_nt: TGTGCCAGCAGCTTAGCTATTACTCTTAGCCCTGAAGCTTTCTTT
clone_size: .; d_call: .; j_call: TRBJ2-5; v_call: TRBV18; cdr3_aa: CASSLRLALNETQYF; cdr3_nt: TGTGCCAGCTCACTGCGACTTGCCCTCAATGAGACCCAGTACTTC
clone_size: few; d_call: TRBD1; j_call: TRBJ2-7; v_call: TRBV29-1; cdr3_aa: CSVGGTGGDEQYF; cdr3_nt: TGCAGCGTTGGGGGGACAGGGGGCGACGAGCAGTACTTC
clone_size: .; d_call: .; j_call: TRBJ2-1; v_call: TRBV28; cdr3_aa: CASSLIEGVDEQFF; cdr3_nt: TGTGCCAGCAGTTTGATCGAGGGGGTAGATGAGCAGTTCTTC
clone_size: .; d_call: .; j_call: TRBJ1-2; v_call: TRBV7-9; cdr3_aa: CASSLPFAGDGYTF; cdr3_nt: TGTGCCAGCAGCCTCCCCTTTGCAGGTGATGGCTACACCTTC
clone_size: few; d_call: .; j_call: TRBJ2-3; v_call: TRBV7-2; cdr3_aa: CASSLVSRDPGTDTQYF; cdr3_nt: TGTGCCAGCAGCTTAGTCTCCCGGGACCCCGGCACAGATACGCAGTATTTT
clone_size: .; d_call: .; j_call: TRBJ1-4; v_call: TRBV4-2; cdr3_aa: CASRRSATNEKLFF; cdr3_nt: TGTGCCAGCAGACGCTCTGCAACTAATGAAAAACTGTTTTTT
clone_size: .; d_call: TRBD1; j_call: TRBJ2-3; v_call: TRBV7-9; cdr3_aa: CAARPRDRVTDTQYF; cdr3_nt: TGTGCCGCAAGACCCCGGGACAGGGTCACAGATACGCAGTATTTT
clone_size: few; d_call: TRBD2; j_call: TRBJ2-3; v_call: TRBV6-2/TRBV6-3; cdr3_aa: CAIQTSGTDMQYF; cdr3_nt: TGTGCCATCCAGACTAGCGGCACAGATATGCAGTATTTT